Listed here are 10 T cell receptor beta chains from one sample, sequenced in a study of CXCR3-negative and CXCR3-positive naive CD8 T cells. With UMI labels, 5' RACE was used to prepare the TRB cDNA libraries. From its re-call of the 5' RACE reads, TCRdb lists each CDR3 protein once, without DNA. This repertoire includes 130,000 or so distinct CDR3 sequences. The sequenced sample was naive CXCR3- CD8+ T cells from blood. Sample subset: CD45RO-CCR7+CD27+CD95- naive CD8+ T cells lacking CXCR3 (TNR3-). The receptors were gathered from a human donor in good health. Some clones in this sample may be carry-over from other donors' samples.

The rearrangement links TRBV11-2 to TRBJ2-3; TCRdb designates TRBD1, a call that cannot be tested without DNA. The CDR3 is made up of 14 amino acids. Germline lookup yields CDR1 SGHAT and CDR2 FQNNGV. CDR3: CASSFQGGTDTQYF.

The rearrangement joins TRBV7-2 to TRBJ1-5; the D gene TCRdb calls, TRBD1, cannot be checked with no DNA. CDR3 length: 14 amino acids. Germline values: CDR1 SGHTA, CDR2 FQGNSA. Here the CDR3 reads CASTSTGLNQPQHF.

The J gene is TRBJ2-3, the V gene TRBV25-1; TCRdb's assignment of TRBD2 cannot be checked, as there is no DNA. This CDR3 is built from 14 residues. Germline CDR1 reads MGHDK; CDR2 reads SYGVNS. The CDR3 here is CASSDGRISDTQYF.

The chain employs TRBV12-3 or TRBV12-4 and TRBJ2-1. This CDR3 is 15 amino acids long. The CDR3 spells CASSQSGSPHNEQFF.

The chain has TRBV15 and TRBJ1-6. CDR3 length: 17 residues. From germline, CDR1 is LNHNV and CDR2 YYDKDF (reference sequence). The CDR3 reads CATSRDPESSYNSPLHF.

The chain links TRBV5-6 to TRBJ2-7; lacking DNA, the TRBD1 call made by TCRdb goes unchecked. CDR3 length equals 12 residues. The V gene's germline CDR1 is SGHDT and CDR2 YYEEEE. CDR3 amino acids: CASSLAPGEQYF. The full variable domain, its missing parts supplied by reference TRBV5-6 and TRBJ2-7, is DAGVTQSPTHLIKTRGQQVTLRCSPKSGHDTVSWYQQALGQGPQFIFQYYEEEERQRGNFPDRFSGHQFPNYSSELNVNALLLGDSALYLCASSLAPGEQYFGPGTRLTVT.

The gene calls are TRBV12-3 or TRBV12-4 and TRBJ2-1; absent DNA, TCRdb's TRBD2 call cannot be checked. This CDR3 contains 15 residues. This chain's CDR3 is CASSLGTSGDNEQFF.

J is TRBJ1-2 and V is TRBV12-3 or TRBV12-4. This CDR3 has 15 residues. CDR3 sequence: CASKLGPPDFYGYTF.

The chain joins TRBV27 to TRBJ2-1; TCRdb names TRBD2, which stays unverified in the absence of DNA. Germline V lookup: CDR1 MNHEY, CDR2 SMNVEV (reference sequence). This CDR3 contains 16 residues. The CDR3 sequence is CASSLLALNSYNEQFF.

The rearrangement joins TRBV13 to TRBJ1-1; TCRdb's assignment of TRBD1 cannot be checked, as there is no DNA. This CDR3 contains 14 residues. CDR1 is PRHDT, CDR2 FYEKMQ, per germline (reference sequence). The CDR3 sequence: CASSLGPGYTEAFF.